One sample yielded the 15 T cell receptor beta chains listed below, sequenced in a study of blood T cell repertoires in COVID-19. Using immunoSEQ multiplex PCR, the repertoire was profiled, and TCRdb retains in-frame clones only, with some absent. This table has about 240,000 clones, 70% to 90% appearing once. The material sequenced was peripheral blood. These receptors originate from a woman in her seventies with active or convalescent COVID-19.

The rearrangement uses TRBV7-2 and TRBJ2-1; the D gene is possibly TRBD2 (7 bases). From germline, CDR1 is SGHTA and CDR2 FQGNSA. This CDR3 contains 17 residues. Between the trimmed V and J ends, which lost 4 bases and 3 bases, there was a span of 19 bases. The chain's CDR3 is CASSSEVGGARYNEQFF. CDR3 bases: TGTGCCAGCAGCTCCGAAGTAGGGGGGGCTCGCTACAATGAGCAGTTCTTC.

This clone was recorded only once. The chain couples TRBV11-2 to TRBJ2-3, with a tentative D call TRBD2 (5 bases). The CDR3 contains 16 residues. Germline loops: CDR1 SGHAT, CDR2 FQNNGV. Deletions cut 6 bases from V and 5 bases from J, with 21 bases between. The CDR3 bases are TGTGCCAGCAGTCAACCCGGGATTGGTCGGCAAGATACGCAGTATTTT. Translated: CASSQPGIGRQDTQYF.

The chain joins TRBV10-3 to TRBJ1-1; 9 bases line up with TRBD1. The CDR3 length is 13 residues. Looked up from germline, CDR1 is ENHRY and CDR2 is SYGVKD. Trimming cost V 6 bases and J 9 bases; bases outside gene matches: 8. CDR3 sequence (DNA): TGTGCCATCAGCCCCACAGGGGGCGTGAAAGCTTTCTTT. Amino acid sequence: CAISPTGGVKAFF.

This rearrangement joins TRBV29-1 to TRBJ2-3; a possible D gene is TRBD2 (5 bases). Germline V gene sequence: CDR1 SQVTM, CDR2 ANQGSEA. V lost 4 bases to trimming and J lost 3 bases, with 5 bases between them. The CDR3 consists of 11 residues. Here the CDR3 reads CSVAGTDTQYF. The CDR3 bases are TGCAGCGTTGCGGGGACAGATACGCAGTATTTT.

V usage is TRBV6-5 and J usage is TRBJ1-2; 8 bases agree with TRBD1. Per germline, CDR1 MNHEY and CDR2 SVGAGI. The J segment lost 5 bases and the V segment lost 7 bases, leaving 6 bases of the junction unmatched. The CDR3 contains 13 residues. CDR3 bases: TGTGCCAGCACGGCAGGGGGCCGGTATGGCTACACCTTC. Translating it yields CASTAGGRYGYTF.

This rearrangement joins TRBV7-9 to TRBJ1-4; D is possibly TRBD1 (5 bases). CDR1 and CDR2 (germline): SEHNR, FQNEAQ (reference sequence). V was clipped by 5 bases and J by 8 bases, with 21 bases between them. The CDR3 contains 16 residues. The CDR3 reads CASSPPPGDGAEKLFF. In DNA, the CDR3 is TGTGCCAGCAGCCCCCCCCCGGGGGACGGCGCCGAAAAACTGTTTTTT.

The rearrangement uses TRBV7-2 and TRBJ2-1; the D gene is possibly TRBD1 (5 bases). Per the germline V gene, CDR1 is SGHTA and CDR2 is FQGNSA. Trimming left V 2 bases short and J 4 bases short, with 12 bases between. The CDR3 runs 15 residues. The CDR3 sequence: CASSLMAGMYNEQFF. CDR3 bases: TGTGCCAGCAGCTTAATGGCAGGGATGTACAATGAGCAGTTCTTC.

The chain has TRBV7-9 and TRBJ2-1; 8 positions match TRBD1. The CDR3 runs to 15 residues. Losses at the gene ends were 7 bases for V and 4 bases for J; bases not matched to a gene: 9. Per the germline V gene, CDR1 is SEHNR and CDR2 is FQNEAQ (reference sequence). CDR3 sequence (DNA): TGTGCCAGCACCTTGGGGGACAGGATGTACAATGAGCAGTTCTTC. It codes for CASTLGDRMYNEQFF.

This chain links TRBV27 with TRBJ2-2; D unclear. This CDR3 spans 13 amino acids. Germline loops: CDR1 MNHEY, CDR2 SMNVEV (reference sequence). V was shortened by 5 bases and J by 8 bases, with 12 bases between the two germline ends. Here the CDR3 reads CASSPSTRGELFF. In nucleotides, the CDR3 is TGTGCCAGCAGTCCCTCGACACGTGGGGAGCTGTTTTTT.

This rearrangement joins TRBV11-2 to TRBJ1-5, with unresolved D. Germline CDR1 and CDR2: SGHAT and FQNNGV. Trimming pared 5 bases from V and 5 bases from J, leaving 13 bases between. CDR3 length equals 14 residues. CDR3: CASSPREEHQPQHF. Here the CDR3 DNA reads TGTGCCAGCAGCCCCCGGGAGGAGCATCAGCCCCAGCATTTT.

The gene calls are TRBV27 and TRBJ1-6; no clear D gene. The CDR3 is 14 residues long. CDR1 MNHEY and CDR2 SMNVEV come from the germline V gene (reference sequence). Between the trimmed V and J ends, which lost 6 bases and 6 bases, there was a span of 12 bases. The CDR3 DNA is TGTGCCAGCAGCCCTATAACGGGTAATTCACCCCTCCACTTT. It encodes CASSPITGNSPLHF.

Details on this clone: Other DNA sequences in this sample translate to the same CDR3. The rearrangement links TRBV24-1 to TRBJ1-1; D uncertain. V was pared by 3 bases and J by 7 bases, with 11 bases between. Germline CDR1 is KGHDR and CDR2 is SFDVKD. The CDR3 contains 13 residues. The CDR3 coding sequence is TGTGCCACCAGTGATCCGGGTCGCGGTGAAGCTTTCTTT. This translates into CATSDPGRGEAFF.

V gene TRBV19 combines with J gene TRBJ1-4; D unresolved. The CDR3 covers 13 residues. Trimming took 3 bases from V and 8 from J, leaving 10 bases between them. Germline lookup yields CDR1 LNHDA and CDR2 SQIVND (reference sequence). The CDR3 sequence: CASSMAGHEKLFF. DNA of the CDR3: TGTGCCAGTAGTATGGCAGGCCACGAAAAACTGTTTTTT.

This rearrangement joins TRBV7-8 to TRBJ1-4; 7 bases are a match to TRBD1. This CDR3 has 15 amino acids. V lost 4 bases, J lost 4 bases, and 6 bases stayed unmatched. CDR1 SGHVS and CDR2 FQNEAQ come from the germline V gene. CDR3 in DNA: TGTGCCAGCAGCTCACCCGGGACAGTTAATGAAAAACTGTTTTTT. Translating it yields CASSSPGTVNEKLFF.

The chain carries TRBV5-1 and TRBJ1-1, with TRBD1 as a possible D gene (6 bases). The CDR3 runs to 15 residues. The germline V gene has CDR1 SGHRS and CDR2 YFSETQ. With 5 bases removed from V and 6 bases from J, the gap between germline ends came to 20 bases. The CDR3 is CASSTGRDMGSEAFF. The CDR3 coding sequence is TGCGCCAGCAGTACCGGCAGGGACATGGGGTCTGAAGCTTTCTTT.